Below, one T cell receptor (beta chain) is given with its context. The sample belongs to a study of blood T cell repertoires in COVID-19. Study overall: Collection of acute and convalescent COVID-19 samples took place in the United States, Italy and Spain. T cells, B-cell-depleted T cells, or PBMCs provided the cDNA or gDNA that served as material.

The authors' processing: From reference gene primer amplification, estimates of nucleated cell counts were derived. Only in-frame clones appear in the TCRdb table, and some are missing; sequencing was by immunoSEQ multiplex PCR. V and J calls and clone size are given by that table; D and trimming were obtained from the DNA. Counted here are approximately 230,000 clones, about nine tenths occurring once; the ten biggest clones make up roughly a sixth. Grouping used clinical history reported by participants in a survey and questionnaire. V was pared by 4 bases and J by 4 bases, with 7 bases of the junction left unmatched. CDR1 and CDR2 (germline): LGHDT, YNNKEL (reference sequence). The CDR3 consists of 15 residues.

J is TRBJ1-1 and V is TRBV3-1 (or the pseudogene TRBV3-2); TRBD1 agrees at 9 bases. Sequences were obtained from PBMCs or T cells enriched from blood (not recorded which). The sequence was collected from a man between 18 and 29 years old who had recovered from COVID-19. The chain's CDR3 is CASSPGQGTTTEAFF. CDR3 nucleotides: TGTGCCAGCAGCCCGGGACAGGGTACTACCACTGAAGCTTTCTTT.